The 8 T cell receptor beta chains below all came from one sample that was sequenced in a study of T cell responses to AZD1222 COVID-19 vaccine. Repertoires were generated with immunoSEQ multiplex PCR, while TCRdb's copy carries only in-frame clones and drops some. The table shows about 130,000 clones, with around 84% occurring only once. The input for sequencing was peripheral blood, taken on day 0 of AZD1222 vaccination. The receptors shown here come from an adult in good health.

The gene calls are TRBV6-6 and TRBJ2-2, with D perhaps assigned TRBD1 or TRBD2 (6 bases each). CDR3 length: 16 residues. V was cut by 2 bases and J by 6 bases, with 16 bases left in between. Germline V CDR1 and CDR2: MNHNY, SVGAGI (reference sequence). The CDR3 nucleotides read TGTGCCAGCAGTTACCAAGGGGGGCGACGGGCCGGGGAGCTGTTTTTT. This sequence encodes CASSYQGGRRAGELFF.

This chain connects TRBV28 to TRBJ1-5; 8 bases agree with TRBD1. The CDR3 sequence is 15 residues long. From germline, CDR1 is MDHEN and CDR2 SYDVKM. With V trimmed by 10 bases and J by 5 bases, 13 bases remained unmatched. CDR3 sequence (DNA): TGTGCCACATCCCGACCAGGGGGCGCGGATCAGCCCCAGCATTTT. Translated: CATSRPGGADQPQHF.

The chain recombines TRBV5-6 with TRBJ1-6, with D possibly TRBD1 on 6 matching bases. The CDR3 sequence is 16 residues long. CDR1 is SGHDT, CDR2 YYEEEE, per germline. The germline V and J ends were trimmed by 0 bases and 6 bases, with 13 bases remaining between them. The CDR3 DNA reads TGTGCCAGCAGCTTGGTTGGGACATTAGGTAATTCACCCCTCCACTTT. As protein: CASSLVGTLGNSPLHF.

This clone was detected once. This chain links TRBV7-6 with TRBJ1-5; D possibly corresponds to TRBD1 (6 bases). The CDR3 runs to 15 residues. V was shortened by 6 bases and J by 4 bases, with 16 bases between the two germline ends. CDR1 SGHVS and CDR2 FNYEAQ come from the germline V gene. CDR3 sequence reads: CASSSGGGPNQPQHF. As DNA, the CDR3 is TGTGCCAGCAGTTCTGGGGGGGGCCCTAATCAGCCCCAGCATTTT. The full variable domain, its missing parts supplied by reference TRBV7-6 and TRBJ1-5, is GAGVSQSPRYKVTKRGQDVALRCDPISGHVSLYWYRQALGQGPEFLTYFNYEAQQDKSGLPNDRFSAERPEGSISTLTIQRTEQRDSAMYRCASSSGGGPNQPQHFGDGTRLSIL.

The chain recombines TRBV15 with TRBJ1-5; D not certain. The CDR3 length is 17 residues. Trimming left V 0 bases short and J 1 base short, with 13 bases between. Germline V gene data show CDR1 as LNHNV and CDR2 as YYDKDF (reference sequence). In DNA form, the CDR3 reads TGTGCCACCAGCAGAGATCGGTGGGGAGGGAGCAATCAGCCCCAGCATTTT. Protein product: CATSRDRWGGSNQPQHF. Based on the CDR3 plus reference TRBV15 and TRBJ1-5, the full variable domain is DAMVIQNPRYQVTQFGKPVTLSCSQTLNHNVMYWYQQKSSQAPKLLFHYYDKDFNNEADTPDNFQSRRPNTSFCFLDIRSPGLGDTAMYLCATSRDRWGGSNQPQHFGDGTRLSIL.

The CDR3, as DNA: TGTGCCTGGAGGAGGGACAGGGGAGGAAACACCATATATTTT. Protein sequence: CAWRRDRGGNTIYF. The chain uses TRBV30 and TRBJ1-3, with TRBD1 identical over 10 bases. Looked up from germline, CDR1 is GTSNPN and CDR2 is SVGIG (reference sequence). Trimming removed 3 bases from V and 4 bases from J; junction bases left unmatched: 3. There are 14 residues in the CDR3.

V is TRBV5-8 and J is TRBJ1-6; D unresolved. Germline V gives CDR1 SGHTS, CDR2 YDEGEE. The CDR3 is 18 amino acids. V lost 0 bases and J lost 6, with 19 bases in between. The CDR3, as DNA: TGTGCCAGCAGCTTGGTCACGTCCGTCGGATATATTAATTCACCCCTCCACTTT. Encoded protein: CASSLVTSVGYINSPLHF.

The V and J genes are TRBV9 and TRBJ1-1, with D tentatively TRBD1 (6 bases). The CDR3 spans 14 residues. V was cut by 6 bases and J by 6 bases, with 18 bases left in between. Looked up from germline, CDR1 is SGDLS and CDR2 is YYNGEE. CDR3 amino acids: CASTPPRGRSEAFF. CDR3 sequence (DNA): TGTGCCAGCACCCCCCCGAGGGGGAGGTCTGAAGCTTTCTTT.